Below are 19 T cell receptor beta chains sequenced from a single sample in a study of spatial heterogeneity in lung cancer (dated by TCRdb to about 2019). This specimen's time point label, per the study, means: sample taken at primary tumor resection. For TCR sequencing, whole RNA was extracted from tumor and nontumor lung tissue, or from cryopreserved PBMC samples, and no cell sorting was done. Libraries were prepared through 5' RACE. Sequenced on a NextSeq 500. TCRdb itself trimmed the public reads at Q25 with fastp, ran MiXCR and retained productive beta chains. A single entry per CDR3 protein holds the most common genes and DNA from its merged rows. This sample lists some 52,000 distinct CDR3 sequences; under 7.5% were detected once. The ten largest clones take up approximately 2.6% of the sample. The source material was PBMCs, sampled at surgery. All receptors come from a female donor with early-stage non-small cell lung cancer.

This clonotype was observed a handful of times. V gene TRBV3-1 combines with J gene TRBJ1-2, with 7 positions matching TRBD1. The V gene's germline CDR1 is LGHDT and CDR2 YNNKEL (reference sequence). The CDR3 length is 13 residues. The V gene end was trimmed by 6 bases and the J gene end by 6 bases; junction bases not matched to a gene: 7. This CDR3 is CASSHGDRHGYTF. The CDR3 DNA is TGTGCCAGCAGTCACGGGGACAGACATGGCTACACCTTC.

This clonotype showed up many times. The chain carries TRBV7-9 and TRBJ2-3; no clear D gene. Germline CDR1 and CDR2: SEHNR and FQNEAQ (reference sequence). The V end lost 5 bases, the J end lost 0 bases, and 9 bases lay between the germline ends. This CDR3 is 14 amino acids long. This chain's CDR3 is CASSTRPSTDTQYF. DNA of the CDR3: TGTGCCAGCAGCACCCGACCTAGCACAGATACGCAGTATTTT. The variable domain in full, with the rest retrieved from reference TRBV7-9 and TRBJ2-3, is DTGVSQNPRHKITKRGQNVTFRCDPISEHNRLYWYRQTLGQGPEFLTYFQNEAQLEKSRLLSDRFSAERPKGSFSTLEIQRTEQGDSAMYLCASSTRPSTDTQYFGPGTRLTVL.

This clonotype has ten or more counts. The chain has TRBV9 and TRBJ2-3; D gene ambiguous. CDR3 length equals 12 residues. CDR1 and CDR2 (germline): SGDLS, YYNGEE. Trimming cost V 4 bases and J 4 bases, with 7 bases left between them. Written as DNA, the CDR3 is TGTGCCAGCAGCAGAAACGCAGATACGCAGTATTTT. As protein: CASSRNADTQYF.

This clonotype was detected many times. The rearrangement joins TRBV4-2 to TRBJ2-1, with 7 bases identical to TRBD2. CDR1 LGHNA and CDR2 YNFKEQ come from the germline V gene. Trimming removed 0 bases from V and 8 bases from J; junction bases left unmatched: 1. The CDR3 spans 13 residues. DNA of the CDR3: TGTGCCAGCAGCCAAGATGCGGGGGATGAGCAGTTCTTC. It yields the protein CASSQDAGDEQFF.

Only a few counts were recorded for this clonotype. V usage is TRBV7-8 and J usage is TRBJ1-4, with no clear D. V was cut by 5 bases and J by 5 bases, with 15 bases left in between. The CDR3 is made up of 15 amino acids. The germline V gene has CDR1 SGHVS and CDR2 FQNEAQ. CDR3 DNA sequence: TGTGCCAGCAGCCCGGTAGGCGGACTAAATGAAAAACTGTTTTTT. Encoded protein: CASSPVGGLNEKLFF.

This clonotype was recorded a few times. This chain uses TRBV6-1 with TRBJ2-1; no definite D call. CDR3 length equals 11 residues. V dropped 5 bases and J dropped 15 bases, with 14 bases sitting between them. CDR1 MNHNS and CDR2 SASEGT come from the germline V gene. The CDR3 bases are TGTGCCAGCAGTTGGGATGTAGCTTGGTTCTTC. This codes for CASSWDVAWFF.

This clonotype was seen ten or more times. The genes are TRBV20-1 and TRBJ2-5; TRBD1 matches 7 bases. V lost 7 bases to trimming and J lost 7 bases; unmatched junction nucleotides: 12. This CDR3 contains 13 residues. Germline V gives CDR1 DFQATT, CDR2 SNEGSKA (reference sequence). The CDR3 DNA follows: TGCAGTGGAAAGAGGACAGGCCTTCCGACCCAGTACTTC. Translating it yields CSGKRTGLPTQYF.

This clonotype was seen at least ten times. The chain links TRBV5-1 to TRBJ1-1, with D unresolved. Looked up from germline, CDR1 is SGHRS and CDR2 is YFSETQ. V was shortened by 0 bases and J by 1 base, with 4 bases between the two germline ends. This CDR3 has 13 amino acids. CDR3 DNA sequence: TGCGCCAGCAGCTTGGCACCGAACACTGAAGCTTTCTTT. The encoded protein is CASSLAPNTEAFF. The whole variable domain, remainder taken from reference TRBV5-1 and TRBJ1-1, is KAGVTQTPRYLIKTRGQQVTLSCSPISGHRSVSWYQQTPGQGLQFLFEYFSETQRNKGNFPGRFSGRQFSNSRSEMNVSTLELGDSALYLCASSLAPNTEAFFGQGTRLTVV.

This clonotype came up many times. The chain links TRBV20-1 to TRBJ2-5; D might be TRBD2 (6 bases). The CDR3 consists of 15 residues. V was pared by 0 bases and J by 2 bases, with 13 bases between. The germline gives CDR1 DFQATT, CDR2 SNEGSKA (reference sequence). CDR3 sequence (DNA): TGCAGTGCTAGAGATACTGTGGGGAGGCAAGAGACCCAGTACTTC. It specifies CSARDTVGRQETQYF.

This clonotype was seen a few times. This chain links TRBV28 with TRBJ2-3; the match to TRBD2 covers 13 bases. CDR3 length: 17 residues. Germline V gene lookup returns CDR1 MDHEN and CDR2 SYDVKM. V lost 5 bases to trimming and J lost 2 bases; unmatched junction nucleotides: 7. The CDR3 loop is CASSTYGLAGATDTQYF. The CDR3 DNA sequence: TGTGCCAGCAGTACCTACGGACTAGCGGGGGCCACAGATACGCAGTATTTT. Variable domain in full (rest from reference TRBV28 and TRBJ2-3): DVKVTQSSRYLVKRTGEKVFLECVQDMDHENMFWYRQDPGLGLRLIYFSYDVKMKEKGDIPEGYSVSREKKERFSLILESASTNQTSMYLCASSTYGLAGATDTQYFGPGTRLTVL.

In the case of this clonotype: A read error may be the cause here, since a much bigger clone is one base away. V is TRBV7-9 and J is TRBJ2-5; tentative D call: TRBD2 (6 bases). The CDR3 runs 11 residues. CDR1 and CDR2 (germline): SEHNR, FQNEAQ (reference sequence). For the CDR3, the DNA is TGTGTCAGCAGCGCGGAGGGGACCCAGTACTTC. It encodes CVSSAEGTQYF.

This clonotype appeared many times. V and J are TRBV7-8 and TRBJ1-2; D ambiguous. V was clipped by 5 bases and J by 4 bases, with 14 bases between them. The CDR3 is made up of 14 amino acids. In germline, CDR1 is SGHVS, CDR2 FQNEAQ. CDR3 nucleotides: TGTGCCAGCAGCCCCGGCGCGAGTTTCTATGGCTACACCTTC. Its protein product is CASSPGASFYGYTF. The full variable domain, its missing parts supplied by reference TRBV7-8 and TRBJ1-2, is GAGVSQSPRYKVAKRGQDVALRCDPISGHVSLFWYQQALGQGPEFLTYFQNEAQLDKSGLPSDRFFAERPEGSVSTLKIQRTQQEDSAVYLCASSPGASFYGYTFGSGTRLTVV.

This clonotype was observed at least ten times. The chain couples TRBV3-1 to TRBJ2-5; D may be TRBD1 (5 bases). The CDR3 totals 16 residues. The V and J ends lost 0 bases and 4 bases respectively, with 15 bases between them. Germline CDR1 is LGHDT and CDR2 is YNNKEL (reference sequence). CDR3 amino acids: CASSQEIQGRRETQYF. DNA for the CDR3: TGTGCCAGCAGCCAAGAGATTCAGGGTCGGCGAGAGACCCAGTACTTC.

This clonotype was seen at least ten times. CDR3 in DNA: TGTGCCAGCTCGAAGGACGGAAACACTGAAGCTTTCTTT. It codes for CASSKDGNTEAFF. J is TRBJ1-1 and V is TRBV7-3, with D uncertain. Per germline, CDR1 SGHTA and CDR2 FQGTGA. Trimming shortened V by 8 bases and J by 2 bases, and 12 bases separated the two germline ends. CDR3 size: 13 residues.

This clonotype was seen many times. The genes are TRBV4-1 and TRBJ1-1; TRBD1 matches at 9 bases. Trimming took 3 bases from V and 5 from J; bases not matched to a gene: 7. The CDR3 is 15 amino acids. Germline loops: CDR1 MGHRA, CDR2 YSYEKL. For the CDR3, the DNA is TGCGCCAGCAGCCACGGGGACAGGGATGATACTGAAGCTTTCTTT. Amino acids: CASSHGDRDDTEAFF.

This clonotype was counted ten times or more. The V gene is TRBV4-3, the J gene TRBJ1-1, with no clear D. Per germline, CDR1 LGHNA and CDR2 YSLEER. Trimming pared 0 bases from V and 11 bases from J, leaving 13 bases between. The CDR3 length is 13 residues. CDR3 nucleotides: TGCGCCAGCAGCCAAGAAAGCCTTGGAGCGGCTTTCTTT. Translating gives CASSQESLGAAFF.

The chain has TRBV7-9 and TRBJ2-3; D is perhaps TRBD2 (5 bases). Germline lookup yields CDR1 SEHNR and CDR2 FQNEAQ (reference sequence). With 5 bases removed from V and 2 bases from J, the gap between germline ends came to 11 bases. This CDR3 region has 14 residues. This CDR3 is CASSPGSLTDTQYF. CDR3 bases: TGTGCCAGCAGCCCGGGATCTCTCACAGATACGCAGTATTTT.

As for this clonotype: A much bigger clone sits one base away, suggesting this may be a read error. The rearrangement uses TRBV7-2 and TRBJ2-2; 7 bases agree with TRBD2. The CDR3 runs to 15 residues. CDR1 and CDR2 (germline): SGHTA, FQGNSA. V shed 3 bases, J shed 6 bases, and the junction held 7 bases outside the gene matches. The CDR3 spells CASSLNGRRAGELFF. CDR3 nucleotide sequence: TGTGCCAGCAGCTTGAACGGGAGGAGAGCCGGGGAGCTGTTTTTT.

This clonotype has a count of ten or more. The J gene is TRBJ1-2, the V gene TRBV28; 10 bases line up with TRBD1. CDR1 MDHEN and CDR2 SYDVKM come from the germline V gene. Trimming cost V 10 bases and J 8 bases; bases outside gene matches: 22. The length of the CDR3 is 17 residues. The CDR3 protein is CATTPGTGEKAFRGYTF. CDR3 sequence (DNA): TGTGCCACCACTCCTGGGACAGGGGAAAAAGCTTTTCGGGGCTACACCTTC.